Here is one T cell receptor beta chain with its context. Mouse names are used for the genes. From the germline J gene comes the end of the CDR3, since the read stops 1 residue before it. Sequencing was performed with immunoSEQ multiplex PCR; in TCRdb, only in-frame clones are kept and a portion is missing. The sample includes thousands of clones, 60% to 70% seen only once; the top ten take 0.78%. This sample is part of a study of tissue T cells after allogeneic stem cell transplantation. In germline, CDR1 is NSQYPW, CDR2 LRSPGD (reference sequence). V gave up 0 bases and J gave up 6 bases; unmatched junction bases: 2. The CDR3 has 15 amino acids.

This sequence originates from a female BALB/c mouse in good health. Mouse strain MHC haplotype: H2-d. The rearrangement joins TRBV1 to TRBJ2-4; 11 nucleotides align to TRBD1. The source material was blood. The CDR3 is CTCSADRDRGNTLYF. The CDR3 DNA, read in part, is TGCACCTGCAGTGCAGATCGGGACAGGGGGAACACCTTGTAC.